This section outlines one TCR beta chain sequence together with its context. This entry belongs to a study of blood T cell repertoires in COVID-19. Study background: T cells, B-cell-depleted T cells, or PBMCs supplied cDNA or gDNA.

Under the authors' procedure: Researchers report that nucleated cell counts were estimated from reference gene primer amplification. The table came from immunoSEQ multiplex PCR; TCRdb's copy has only in-frame clones and leaves some out. The V and J calls and clone size come from that table; D and trimming were worked out from the DNA. The table includes fewer than 500,000 clones, over 85% detected once. Germline lookup yields CDR1 SGHNT and CDR2 YYREEE (reference sequence). V lost 2 bases, J lost 7 bases, and 4 bases stayed unmatched. There are 14 residues in the CDR3. Followed over time, Seattle patients had been enrolled while infection was active.

This clonotype was sampled from a man between 18 and 29 years old with COVID-19, enrolled during active disease. The sequencing input was peripheral blood. The rearrangement uses TRBV5-4 and TRBJ2-1; 9 nucleotides agree with TRBD1. DNA of the CDR3: TGTGCCAGCAGCTTACGACAGGGGGGGAATGAGCAGTTCTTC. Residues: CASSLRQGGNEQFF.